This T cell receptor beta chain derives from a study of blood T cells in healthy people across ages. The study, taken as a whole, reports: Per-million-T-cell TCR beta diversity fell roughly linearly with age.

V was trimmed by 5 bases and J by 6 bases, leaving 17 bases between them. In germline, CDR1 is SGHTA, CDR2 FQGNSA. This CDR3 has 14 residues. Sample-barcoded 5' priming and a J-beta primer mix drove a second PCR of roughly 6 to 12 cycles. Every sample produced at least 2.5 million CDR3-containing paired-end reads. TCRdb re-called the 5' RACE reads with MiXCR, one entry per CDR3 protein. The repertoire includes about 780,000 distinct CDR3 sequences, 46% of them detected once, and around a sixth sits in the top ten. Every donor provided roughly 10 milliliters of peripheral blood. Per sample, extraction of total RNA gave at least 5.5 micrograms in every case. In this sample, this clonotype turned up a few times. The antigen is unknown. A much larger clonotype is one base distant, so this may be a read error.

This clonotype was sampled from an older man in good health. V usage is TRBV7-2 and J usage is TRBJ2-7, with D possibly being TRBD2 (5 bases). Sequenced material: blood. The CDR3 DNA reads as TGTGCCAGCAGCCCTATTAGCGCGCCTGGCGAGCAGTACTTC. The encoded protein is CASSPISAPGEQYF.